The 19 T cell receptor beta chains below were found in one sample sequenced in a study of blood T cell repertoires in COVID-19. TCRdb's copy holds only in-frame clones and misses some; the assay was immunoSEQ multiplex PCR. The table includes 350,000 to 400,000 clones, around 87% detected once. Sequencing used PBMCs or T cells enriched from blood (not recorded which). These TCRs come from a woman in her twenties or thirties with acute COVID-19.

V usage is TRBV19 and J usage is TRBJ1-3; D might be TRBD1 (5 bases). Germline loops: CDR1 LNHDA, CDR2 SQIVND (reference sequence). V shed 10 bases and J shed 2 bases, with 15 bases lying between them. This CDR3 region has 14 residues. CDR3 coding DNA: TGTGCCACCAACGCAGGGTCAGCTGGAAACACCATATATTTT. Its protein product is CATNAGSAGNTIYF. The whole variable domain, remainder taken from reference TRBV19 and TRBJ1-3, is DGGITQSPKYLFRKEGQNVTLSCEQNLNHDAMYWYRQDPGQGLRLIYYSQIVNDFQKGDIAEGYSVSREKKESFPLTVTSAQKNPTAFYLCATNAGSAGNTIYFGEGSWLTVV.

The chain combines TRBV27 with TRBJ1-2; D is perhaps TRBD1 (6 bases). Per germline, CDR1 MNHEY and CDR2 SMNVEV (reference sequence). The V end lost 5 bases, the J end lost 3 bases, and 16 bases lay between the germline ends. The CDR3 extends over 15 amino acids. In DNA form, the CDR3 reads TGTGCCAGCAGTCAGTCGTGGGGGCAGGACTATGGCTACACCTTC. Protein sequence: CASSQSWGQDYGYTF.

The count of this clone is one. V is TRBV12-3 or TRBV12-4 and J is TRBJ1-6; tentative D call: TRBD1 (5 bases). V was clipped by 11 bases and J by 11 bases, with 19 bases between them. This CDR3 has 13 amino acids. The DNA of the CDR3 is TGTGCCGACAGCATAGGTGAAGGCACACCCCTCCACTTT. It encodes CADSIGEGTPLHF.

The chain employs TRBV5-1 and TRBJ2-1; 10 positions agree with TRBD2. In germline, CDR1 is SGHRS, CDR2 YFSETQ. This CDR3 comprises 15 residues. V trimming: 2 bases; J trimming: 6 bases; junction bases outside the gene matches: 5. This CDR3 is CASSFRPSGGNEQFF. In DNA, the CDR3 is TGCGCCAGCAGCTTCCGGCCTAGCGGGGGCAATGAGCAGTTCTTC.

This clone was detected a few times. The V and J genes are TRBV19 and TRBJ2-5; the D gene is possibly TRBD1 (6 bases). V dropped 2 bases and J dropped 4 bases, with 8 bases sitting between them. CDR3 length equals 13 residues. The germline CDR1 and CDR2 sequences are LNHDA and SQIVND (reference sequence). CDR3 coding DNA: TGTGCCAGTAGTATACAGGGGCCAGAGACCCAGTACTTC. Amino acid sequence: CASSIQGPETQYF.

The chain combines TRBV14 with TRBJ1-6, with a possible D match to TRBD1 (6 bases). V shed 4 bases and J shed 5 bases, with 21 bases lying between them. Germline assignment: CDR1 SGHDN and CDR2 FVKESK. The length of the CDR3 is 18 residues. The CDR3 region has the DNA TGTGCCAGCAGCCTTAAGCCAGCCGGGACACGCAATAATTCACCCCTCCACTTT. This encodes CASSLKPAGTRNNSPLHF.

Note on this clone: This may be a read error, as it is one base from a much larger clone. The chain carries TRBV11-2 and TRBJ2-3; D is unresolved. This CDR3 has 13 residues. Trimming shortened V by 1 base and J by 3 bases, and 5 bases separated the two germline ends. The V gene's germline CDR1 is SGHAT and CDR2 FQNNGV. CDR3 protein: CASSLAGTDTQYF. DNA of the CDR3: TGTGCCAGCAGCTTAGCAGGAACAGATACGCAGTATTTT.

The chain links TRBV4-3 to TRBJ2-5; 13 nucleotides match TRBD2. The ends lost 0 bases at V and 5 bases at J; junction bases unmatched: 0. Germline V gives CDR1 LGHNA, CDR2 YSLEER. The CDR3 has 15 amino acids. The CDR3 spells CASSQEGLAGETQYF. As DNA, the CDR3 is TGCGCCAGCAGCCAAGAGGGACTAGCGGGGGAGACCCAGTACTTC.

The gene calls are TRBV6-2 or TRBV6-3 and TRBJ2-7; 8 nucleotides agree with TRBD1. In germline, CDR1 is MNHEY, CDR2 SVGEGT. The junction had 4 bases not matched to a gene; V was cut back by 2 bases and J by 4 bases. This CDR3 contains 14 residues. CDR3 loop: CASSYRTGWYEQYF. CDR3 sequence (DNA): TGTGCCAGCAGTTACAGGACAGGGTGGTACGAGCAGTACTTC.

The V gene is TRBV4-1, the J gene TRBJ1-2; TRBD1 is a possible D gene (6 bases). Trimming took 1 base from V and 0 from J, leaving 15 bases between them. The CDR3 loop spans 17 amino acids. In germline, CDR1 is MGHRA, CDR2 YSYEKL. CDR3 loop: CASSQGLTGPANYGYTF. CDR3 DNA: TGCGCCAGCAGCCAAGGTCTGACAGGACCTGCTAACTATGGCTACACCTTC.

This chain links TRBV10-1 with TRBJ2-1; D perhaps matches TRBD2 (5 bases). Germline V gives CDR1 WNHNN, CDR2 SYGVQD (reference sequence). The CDR3 is made up of 13 amino acids. Trimming pared 0 bases from V and 7 bases from J, leaving 7 bases between. The CDR3 coding sequence is TGCGCCAGCAGTGAGTCGACGGGAAATGAGCAGTTCTTC. Its protein is CASSESTGNEQFF.

V and J are TRBV7-2 and TRBJ2-3, with TRBD2 matching 12 bases. There are 16 residues in the CDR3. The V and J ends lost 5 bases and 2 bases, in that order; junction bases with no gene match: 5. Looked up from germline, CDR1 is SGHTA and CDR2 is FQGNSA. CDR3 amino acids: CASSPRLAGDTDTQYF. DNA of the CDR3: TGTGCCAGCAGCCCTAGACTAGCGGGGGACACAGATACGCAGTATTTT.

The chain has TRBV27 and TRBJ1-3; 9 bases align to TRBD1. Unmatched junction bases numbered 7, after V lost 2 bases and J lost 2 bases. This CDR3 region has 17 residues. Germline V gene lookup returns CDR1 MNHEY and CDR2 SMNVEV (reference sequence). DNA for the CDR3: TGTGCCAGCAGTTTAACTTCCGGGACAGGGCCTGGAAACACCATATATTTT. Translation: CASSLTSGTGPGNTIYF.

The V and J genes are TRBV9 and TRBJ1-1; D perhaps matches TRBD1 (5 bases). Per the germline V gene, CDR1 is SGDLS and CDR2 is YYNGEE. This CDR3 has 16 amino acids. Trimming removed 0 bases from V and 1 base from J, with 13 bases in between. Written as DNA, the CDR3 is TGTGCCAGCAGCGTAGGGGGAAGGGGATGGAACACTGAAGCTTTCTTT. Its protein is CASSVGGRGWNTEAFF.

This CDR3 is CASSLEVGAGTWNEQFF. In DNA, the CDR3 is TGTGCCAGCAGCTTGGAGGTAGGAGCGGGGACCTGGAATGAGCAGTTCTTC. The chain employs TRBV5-5 and TRBJ2-1, with 7 bases matching TRBD2. CDR3 length: 17 residues. V trimming: 0 bases; J trimming: 7 bases; junction bases outside the gene matches: 13. The V gene's germline CDR1 is SGHKS and CDR2 YYEKEE (reference sequence).

Comments on this clone: This specimen includes other DNA sequences encoding the same CDR3. This chain uses TRBV7-3 with TRBJ2-7; 7 bases fit TRBD2. CDR3 length: 14 residues. Germline trimming cut 5 bases from V and 1 base from J; bases unmatched to any gene: 5. Germline V lookup: CDR1 SGHTA, CDR2 FQGTGA. The CDR3 DNA reads TGTGCCAGCAGCCCCTCCGGGGGGTCCTACGAGCAGTACTTC. Its protein is CASSPSGGSYEQYF.

CDR3 DNA sequence: TGTGCCAGCAGCTTGAGTCGGGGGGCTGGGGGCACTGAAGCTTTCTTT. It is translated as CASSLSRGAGGTEAFF. V and J are TRBV5-4 and TRBJ1-1, with D perhaps matching TRBD1 (6 bases). The CDR3 runs 16 residues. Per the germline V gene, CDR1 is SGHNT and CDR2 is YYREEE (reference sequence). The V end lost 1 base, the J end lost 4 bases, and 17 bases lay between the germline ends.

The chain joins TRBV7-3 to TRBJ2-3; D is undetermined. Germline lookup yields CDR1 SGHTA and CDR2 FQGTGA. V was clipped by 0 bases and J by 6 bases, with 7 bases between them. The CDR3 runs 13 residues. The CDR3 loop reads CASSLTGPDTQYF. CDR3 DNA: TGTGCCAGCAGCTTAACGGGCCCGGATACGCAGTATTTT.

This clone showed up just once. V usage is TRBV4-2 and J usage is TRBJ2-7; possible D gene TRBD2, 5 bases. With 4 bases removed from V and 4 bases from J, the gap between germline ends came to 20 bases. The CDR3 extends over 16 amino acids. CDR1 and CDR2 from the germline V gene are LGHNA and YNFKEQ. CDR3 region: CASSRTQSGPGYEQYF. In DNA form, the CDR3 reads TGTGCCAGCAGCCGCACCCAGAGCGGCCCCGGGTACGAGCAGTACTTC.